This entry features one T cell receptor beta chain sequence. What it binds is unknown. These data are taken from a study of T cells expressing NK-cell markers. Making the TCR beta cDNA relied on 5'RACE template switching with UMIs. Following a re-call of the 5' RACE reads, TCRdb has one entry per CDR3 protein and lacks DNA. The sample table includes under 35,000 distinct CDR3 sequences. Looked up from germline, CDR1 is SGHRS and CDR2 is YFSETQ. This CDR3 has 11 residues. Broader study findings: Nothing established the HCMV specificity of expanded NKG2C+ T cell clones. Each of over 5 donors carried dominant NKG2C+ clonotypes accounting for about 1.0-8% of CD8+ T cells.

V and J are TRBV5-1 and TRBJ2-1. Sequenced input: blood T cells: a sorted CD56 or NKG2C T cell subset, CD4+ or CD8+ T cells, or bulk PBMC T cells (not recorded which). This receptor was obtained from a woman between 18 and 70 years old in good health. CDR3 region: CASSSSSYQFF. The full variable domain, completed using reference TRBV5-1 and TRBJ2-1, is KAGVTQTPRYLIKTRGQQVTLSCSPISGHRSVSWYQQTPGQGLQFLFEYFSETQRNKGNFPGRFSGRQFSNSRSEMNVSTLELGDSALYLCASSSSSYQFFGPGTRLTVL.